A selection of T cell receptor beta chains follows, all from one sample in a study of Ad26.COV2.S vaccination and SARS-CoV-2 variants. TCRdb keeps only in-frame clones here, not all; method: immunoSEQ multiplex PCR. The sample includes about half a million clones, 80% to 90% of them seen just once. The sample was peripheral blood, taken in a trial of Ad26.COV2.S vaccine versus placebo. These receptors all stem from a person aged 18-65 years who received the Ad26.COV2.S COVID-19 vaccine or a placebo. Each CDR3 is given with its conserved first and last residue. The D gene is left open where the match is weak. A row's size may be missing; if present it is once, few, many or a size class.

d_call: -; v_call: TRBV11-3; j_call: TRBJ2-7; clone_size: few; cdr3_nt: TGTGCCAGCAGCGCTAACTCCTACGAGCAGTACTTC; cdr3_aa: CASSANSYEQYF
d_call: -; v_call: TRBV6-1; j_call: TRBJ2-5; clone_size: -; cdr3_nt: TGTGCCAGCAGAAACCGCCAGGGTGCGGAGACCCAGTACTTC; cdr3_aa: CASRNRQGAETQYF
d_call: -; v_call: TRBV15; j_call: TRBJ1-3; clone_size: -; cdr3_nt: TGTGCCACCAGCAGAGATAGAGGGATATCTGGAAACACCATATATTTT; cdr3_aa: CATSRDRGISGNTIYF
d_call: -; v_call: TRBV3-1/TRBV3-2; j_call: TRBJ2-1; clone_size: -; cdr3_nt: TGTGCCAGCAGCCAGCTAGGTATTGAGCAGTTCTTC; cdr3_aa: CASSQLGIEQFF
d_call: -; v_call: TRBV12-5; j_call: TRBJ1-2; clone_size: once; cdr3_nt: TGTGCTAGTGGTTTAAGGGGTAGCATGGATGGCTACACCTTC; cdr3_aa: CASGLRGSMDGYTF
d_call: -; v_call: TRBV20-1; j_call: TRBJ1-6; clone_size: -; cdr3_nt: TGCAGTGCCGCGGGCAATTCACCCCTCCACTTT; cdr3_aa: CSAAGNSPLHF
d_call: TRBD2; v_call: TRBV9; j_call: TRBJ2-1; clone_size: -; cdr3_nt: TGTGCCAGCAGCGTAGGACTAGCGGGGGCCTACAATGAGCAGTTCTTC; cdr3_aa: CASSVGLAGAYNEQFF
d_call: TRBD1; v_call: TRBV9; j_call: TRBJ2-7; clone_size: -; cdr3_nt: TGTGCCAGCAGCGCGACAGGGGACTACGAGCAGTACTTC; cdr3_aa: CASSATGDYEQYF
d_call: -; v_call: TRBV19; j_call: TRBJ1-5; clone_size: -; cdr3_nt: TGTGCCAGTACCTGGGACATTTCTAGCAATCAGCCCCAGCATTTT; cdr3_aa: CASTWDISSNQPQHF
d_call: -; v_call: TRBV18; j_call: TRBJ2-3; clone_size: -; cdr3_nt: TGTGCCAGCTCACCCCCTCCCGCGATAGACCATCCTAGCACAGATACGCAGTATTTT; cdr3_aa: CASSPPPAIDHPSTDTQYF
d_call: -; v_call: TRBV7-9; j_call: TRBJ2-1; clone_size: -; cdr3_nt: TGTGCCAGCAGCTTAGGAGTCCTAAACAATGAGCAGTTCTTC; cdr3_aa: CASSLGVLNNEQFF
d_call: -; v_call: TRBV11-2; j_call: TRBJ2-3; clone_size: -; cdr3_nt: TGTGCCAGCAGTTTTTCAGGGGCGTACGATACGCAGTATTTT; cdr3_aa: CASSFSGAYDTQYF
d_call: -; v_call: TRBV3-1/TRBV3-2; j_call: TRBJ2-2; clone_size: -; cdr3_nt: TGTGCCAGCAGCCAAGGGACCCCGGGCGGGGGCGCGGCCGGGGAGCTGTTTTTT; cdr3_aa: CASSQGTPGGGAAGELFF
d_call: -; v_call: TRBV5-1; j_call: TRBJ1-2; clone_size: -; cdr3_nt: TGCGCCAGCAGCCCCGCCGCGGCGAACTATGGCTACACCTTC; cdr3_aa: CASSPAAANYGYTF
d_call: TRBD2; v_call: TRBV18; j_call: TRBJ2-1; clone_size: once; cdr3_nt: TGTGCCAGCTCACCAATGGTAGCGGGGATTATGAATGAGCAGTTCTTC; cdr3_aa: CASSPMVAGIMNEQFF
d_call: -; v_call: TRBV3-1/TRBV3-2; j_call: TRBJ1-2; clone_size: -; cdr3_nt: TGTGCCAGCAGCCTAACGCCATCGCCAGGTACCTTCCTTTCATGGGGCTACACCTTC; cdr3_aa: CASSLTPSPGTFLSWGYTF
d_call: -; v_call: TRBV19; j_call: TRBJ2-1; clone_size: -; cdr3_nt: TGTGCCAGTAGTATTAACGCAGGGGCGGGCTACAATGAGCAGTTCTTC; cdr3_aa: CASSINAGAGYNEQFF
d_call: -; v_call: TRBV9; j_call: TRBJ2-5; clone_size: -; cdr3_nt: TGTGCCAGCAGCGTATTCGGGGTGGGGGAGACCCAGTACTTC; cdr3_aa: CASSVFGVGETQYF
d_call: TRBD1; v_call: TRBV4-3; j_call: TRBJ2-7; clone_size: -; cdr3_nt: TGCGCCAGCAGCCAAGGTCGAACAGGGGGAAACGAGGAGCAGTACTTC; cdr3_aa: CASSQGRTGGNEEQYF
d_call: -; v_call: TRBV4-3; j_call: TRBJ2-2; clone_size: once; cdr3_nt: TGCGCCAGCAGCCGGGAGGTCCCCGGGGAGCTGTTTTTT; cdr3_aa: CASSREVPGELFF
d_call: -; v_call: TRBV9; j_call: TRBJ1-2; clone_size: -; cdr3_nt: TGTGCCAGCAGCGACCCCTTTGAAAGAGGGCCATCCTATGGCTACACCTTC; cdr3_aa: CASSDPFERGPSYGYTF
d_call: -; v_call: TRBV7-9; j_call: TRBJ2-3; clone_size: -; cdr3_nt: TGTGCCAGCAGCCGAGTGCAGGGCCCCAAGGGGGATACGCAGTATTTT; cdr3_aa: CASSRVQGPKGDTQYF
d_call: -; v_call: TRBV2; j_call: TRBJ2-7; clone_size: -; cdr3_nt: TGTGCCAGCCAGGCCTTGGGTTTTGGGGAGCAGTACTTC; cdr3_aa: CASQALGFGEQYF
d_call: -; v_call: TRBV15; j_call: TRBJ1-5; clone_size: -; cdr3_nt: TGTGCCACCAGCGCAGACAGTAGCAATCAGCCCCAGCATTTT; cdr3_aa: CATSADSSNQPQHF
d_call: -; v_call: TRBV12-3/TRBV12-4; j_call: TRBJ2-7; clone_size: -; cdr3_nt: TGTGCCAGCAGTTTTTCGCCGTACGAGCAGTACTTC; cdr3_aa: CASSFSPYEQYF
d_call: TRBD2; v_call: TRBV6-6; j_call: TRBJ2-1; clone_size: -; cdr3_nt: TGTGCCAGCAGTTACTCGCGGACTAGCGGGAATAATGAGCAGTTCTTC; cdr3_aa: CASSYSRTSGNNEQFF
d_call: -; v_call: TRBV4-1; j_call: TRBJ2-2; clone_size: -; cdr3_nt: TGCGCCAGCAGCCAATGGACCACCGGGGAGCTGTTTTTT; cdr3_aa: CASSQWTTGELFF
d_call: -; v_call: TRBV27; j_call: TRBJ2-5; clone_size: -; cdr3_nt: TGTGCCAGCAGCTCACTGGGGTTAGAGACCCAGTACTTC; cdr3_aa: CASSSLGLETQYF